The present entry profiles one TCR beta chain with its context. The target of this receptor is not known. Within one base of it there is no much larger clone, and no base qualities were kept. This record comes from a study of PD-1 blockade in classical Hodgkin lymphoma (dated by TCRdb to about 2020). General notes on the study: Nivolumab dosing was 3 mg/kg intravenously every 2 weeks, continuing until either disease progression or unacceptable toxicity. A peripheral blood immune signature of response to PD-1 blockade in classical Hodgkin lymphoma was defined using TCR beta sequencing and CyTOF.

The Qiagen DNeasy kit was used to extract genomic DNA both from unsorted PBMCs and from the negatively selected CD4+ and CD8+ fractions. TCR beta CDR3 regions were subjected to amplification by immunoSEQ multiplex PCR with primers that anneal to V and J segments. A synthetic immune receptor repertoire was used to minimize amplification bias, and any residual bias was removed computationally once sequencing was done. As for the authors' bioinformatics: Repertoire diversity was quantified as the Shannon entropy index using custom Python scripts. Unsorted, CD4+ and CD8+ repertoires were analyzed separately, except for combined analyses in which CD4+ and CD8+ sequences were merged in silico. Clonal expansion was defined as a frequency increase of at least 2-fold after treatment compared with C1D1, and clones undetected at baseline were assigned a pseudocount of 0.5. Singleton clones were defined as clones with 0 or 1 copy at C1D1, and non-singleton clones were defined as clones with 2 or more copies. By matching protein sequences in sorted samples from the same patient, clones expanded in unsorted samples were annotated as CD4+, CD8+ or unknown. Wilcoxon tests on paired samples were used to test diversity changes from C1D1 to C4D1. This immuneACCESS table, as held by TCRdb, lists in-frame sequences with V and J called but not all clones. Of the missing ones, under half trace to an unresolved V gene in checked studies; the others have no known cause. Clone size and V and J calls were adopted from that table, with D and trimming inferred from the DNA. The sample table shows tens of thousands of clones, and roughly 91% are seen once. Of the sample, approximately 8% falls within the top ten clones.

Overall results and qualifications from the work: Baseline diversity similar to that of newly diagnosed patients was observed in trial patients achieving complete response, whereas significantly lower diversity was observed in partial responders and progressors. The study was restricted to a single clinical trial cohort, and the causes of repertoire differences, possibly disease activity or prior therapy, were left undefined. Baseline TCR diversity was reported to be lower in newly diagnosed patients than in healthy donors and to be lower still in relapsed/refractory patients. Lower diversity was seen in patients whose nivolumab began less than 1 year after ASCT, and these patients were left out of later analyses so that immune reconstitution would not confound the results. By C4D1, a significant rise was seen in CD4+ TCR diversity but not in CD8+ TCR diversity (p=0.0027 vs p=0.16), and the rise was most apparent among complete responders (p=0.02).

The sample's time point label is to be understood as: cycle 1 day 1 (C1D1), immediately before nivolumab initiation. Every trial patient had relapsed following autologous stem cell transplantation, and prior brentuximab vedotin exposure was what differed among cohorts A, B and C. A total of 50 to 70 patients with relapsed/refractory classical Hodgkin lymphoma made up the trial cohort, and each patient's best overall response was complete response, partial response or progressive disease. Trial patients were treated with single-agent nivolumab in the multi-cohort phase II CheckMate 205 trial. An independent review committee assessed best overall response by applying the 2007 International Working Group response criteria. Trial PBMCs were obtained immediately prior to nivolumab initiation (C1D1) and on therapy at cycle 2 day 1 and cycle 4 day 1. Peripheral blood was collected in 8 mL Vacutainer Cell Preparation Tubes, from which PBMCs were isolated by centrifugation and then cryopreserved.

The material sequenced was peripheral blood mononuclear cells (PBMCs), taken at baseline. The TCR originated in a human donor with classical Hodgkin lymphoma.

For the CDR3, the sequence is CASTRDPGSYEQYF. The sequenced DNA is TGTGCCAGCACCCGGGACCCGGGCTCCTACGAGCAGTACTTC. This chain is built from TRBV2 and TRBJ2-7, with a tentative D call of TRBD1 or TRBD2, each matching 5 bases. Measured from the cysteine to the phenylalanine, the CDR3 is 14 residues long. Only the CDR3 part of the read is kept: 42 bases, read in frame from the first base. At the junction V is shortened by 7 bases and J by 0 bases, with 13 bases in between. From a lookup of the germline V gene, CDR1 and CDR2 are SNHLY and FYNNEI.